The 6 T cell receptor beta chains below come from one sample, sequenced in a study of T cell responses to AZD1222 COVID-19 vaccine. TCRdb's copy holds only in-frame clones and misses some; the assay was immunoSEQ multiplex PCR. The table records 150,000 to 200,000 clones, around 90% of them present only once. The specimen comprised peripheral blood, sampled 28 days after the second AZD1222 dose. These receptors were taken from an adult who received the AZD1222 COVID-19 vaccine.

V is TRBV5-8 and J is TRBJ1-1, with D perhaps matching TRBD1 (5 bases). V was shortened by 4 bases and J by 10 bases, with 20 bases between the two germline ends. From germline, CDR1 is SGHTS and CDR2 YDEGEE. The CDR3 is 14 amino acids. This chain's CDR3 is CASSPSGGGFVAFF. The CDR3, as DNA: TGTGCCAGCAGCCCCTCCGGGGGGGGGTTTGTAGCTTTCTTT.

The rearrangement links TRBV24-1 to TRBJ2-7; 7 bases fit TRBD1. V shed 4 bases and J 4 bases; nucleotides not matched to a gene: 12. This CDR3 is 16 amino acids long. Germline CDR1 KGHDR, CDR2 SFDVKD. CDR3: CATSDTRQGAAYEQYF. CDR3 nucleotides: TGTGCCACCAGTGACACTCGACAGGGAGCGGCTTACGAGCAGTACTTC.

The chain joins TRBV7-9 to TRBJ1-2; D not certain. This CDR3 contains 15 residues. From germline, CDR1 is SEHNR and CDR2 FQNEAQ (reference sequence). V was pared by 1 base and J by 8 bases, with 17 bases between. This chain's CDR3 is CASSLVGKGRRGYTF. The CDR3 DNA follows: TGTGCCAGCAGCTTAGTTGGTAAGGGCCGGAGGGGCTACACCTTC.

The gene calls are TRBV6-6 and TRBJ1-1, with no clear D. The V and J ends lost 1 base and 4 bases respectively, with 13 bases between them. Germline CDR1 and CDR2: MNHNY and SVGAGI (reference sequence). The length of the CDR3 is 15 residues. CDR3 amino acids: CASSYFHRTGTEAFF. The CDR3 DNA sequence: TGTGCCAGCAGTTACTTTCATAGGACGGGCACTGAAGCTTTCTTT.

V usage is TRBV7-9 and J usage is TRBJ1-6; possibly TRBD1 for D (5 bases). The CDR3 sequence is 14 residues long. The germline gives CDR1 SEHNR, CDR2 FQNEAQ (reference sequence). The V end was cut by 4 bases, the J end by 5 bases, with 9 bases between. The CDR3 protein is CASSSGHDNSPLHF. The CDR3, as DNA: TGTGCCAGCAGCTCAGGACACGATAATTCACCCCTCCACTTT. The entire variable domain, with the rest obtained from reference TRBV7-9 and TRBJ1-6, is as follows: DTGVSQNPRHKITKRGQNVTFRCDPISEHNRLYWYRQTLGQGPEFLTYFQNEAQLEKSRLLSDRFSAERPKGSFSTLEIQRTEQGDSAMYLCASSSGHDNSPLHFGNGTRLTVT.

The CDR3 protein is CASSFSGGNGYTF. The CDR3 DNA is TGTGCCAGCAGTTTTTCAGGGGGGAATGGCTACACCTTC. The chain carries TRBV27 and TRBJ1-2; 7 bases fit TRBD1. Germline V gene sequence: CDR1 MNHEY, CDR2 SMNVEV (reference sequence). The CDR3 is made up of 13 amino acids. With 3 bases clipped from V and 6 bases from J, the junction kept 4 bases outside the gene matches.